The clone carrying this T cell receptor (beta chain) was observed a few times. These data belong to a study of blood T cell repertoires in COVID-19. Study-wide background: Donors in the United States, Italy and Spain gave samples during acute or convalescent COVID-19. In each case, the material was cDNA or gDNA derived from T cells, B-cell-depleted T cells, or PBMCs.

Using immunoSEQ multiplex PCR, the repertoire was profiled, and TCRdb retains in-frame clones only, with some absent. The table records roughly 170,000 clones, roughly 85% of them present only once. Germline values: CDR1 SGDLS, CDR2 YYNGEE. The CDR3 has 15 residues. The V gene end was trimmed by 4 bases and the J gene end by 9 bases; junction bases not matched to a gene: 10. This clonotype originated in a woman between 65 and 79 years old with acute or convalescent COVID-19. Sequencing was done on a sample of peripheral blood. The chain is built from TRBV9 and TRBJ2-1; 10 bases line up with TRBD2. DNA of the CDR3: TGTGCCAGCAGCCCCCTCGGGGCTAGCGGGAGTGAGCAGTTCTTC. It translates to CASSPLGASGSEQFF. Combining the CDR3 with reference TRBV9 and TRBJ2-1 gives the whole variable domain DSGVTQTPKHLITATGQRVTLRCSPRSGDLSVYWYQQSLDQGLQFLIQYYNGEERAKGNILERFSAQQFPDLHSELNLSSLELGDSALYFCASSPLGASGSEQFFGPGTRLTVL.